The 14 T cell receptor beta chains below come from one sample, sequenced in a study of blood T cell repertoires in COVID-19. Assay used: immunoSEQ multiplex PCR; TCRdb lists only in-frame clones, some missing. The sample contains approximately 81,000 clones, about 89% of which appear only once. Sequencing was done on a sample of PBMCs or T cells enriched from blood (not recorded which). These receptors were collected from a woman between 50 and 59 years old with acute COVID-19.

This clone was detected only a few times. CDR3 region: CASSGATNQPQHF. CDR3 nucleotide sequence: TGTGCCAGCAGTGGGGCCACCAATCAGCCCCAGCATTTT. The chain couples TRBV2 to TRBJ1-5; D is uncertain. The CDR3 runs to 13 residues. V lost 4 bases and J 3 bases, leaving 7 bases between the germline ends. Germline V gives CDR1 SNHLY, CDR2 FYNNEI. Full variable domain (outside the CDR3, taken from reference TRBV2 and TRBJ1-5): EPEVTQTPSHQVTQMGQEVILRCVPISNHLYFYWYRQILGQKVEFLVSFYNNEISEKSEIFDDQFSVERPDGSNFTLKIRSTKLEDSAMYFCASSGATNQPQHFGDGTRLSIL.

The chain employs TRBV19 and TRBJ2-5; 8 nucleotides align to TRBD2. The CDR3 covers 15 residues. Trimming took 5 bases from V and 5 from J; bases not matched to a gene: 10. CDR1 and CDR2 from the germline V gene are LNHDA and SQIVND (reference sequence). The CDR3 coding sequence is TGTGCCAGTAGTCAAAGCGGGAGTAGCGGGGAGACCCAGTACTTC. It is translated as CASSQSGSSGETQYF.

The rearrangement joins TRBV2 to TRBJ2-1, with 7 positions matching TRBD1. With V trimmed by 4 bases and J by 8 bases, 8 bases remained unmatched. The length of the CDR3 is 14 residues. Germline CDR1 is SNHLY and CDR2 is FYNNEI. The CDR3, as DNA: TGTGCCAGCAGTGGGACGGGACAGTTACATGAGCAGTTCTTC. It specifies CASSGTGQLHEQFF.

The chain joins TRBV7-9 to TRBJ1-3, with 10 nucleotides matching TRBD1. The CDR3 length is 16 residues. Germline assignment: CDR1 SEHNR and CDR2 FQNEAQ (reference sequence). The V segment lost 2 bases and the J segment 4 bases; nucleotides outside the gene matches: 5. The CDR3 coding sequence is TGTGCCAGCAGCTTATCCGGGACAGGGGACGGAAACACCATATATTTT. Encoded protein: CASSLSGTGDGNTIYF.

The V and J genes are TRBV25-1 and TRBJ2-1, with D maybe TRBD1 (5 bases). The germline V and J ends were trimmed by 2 bases and 5 bases, with 13 bases remaining between them. This CDR3 is built from 15 residues. Germline-derived CDR1 and CDR2 are MGHDK and SYGVNS. The CDR3 nucleotides are TGTGCCAGCAGTGAAGCTGGACACTTAAACAATGAGCAGTTCTTC. This sequence encodes CASSEAGHLNNEQFF.

The chain is built from TRBV19 and TRBJ2-7; D perhaps matches TRBD1 (6 bases). Trimming cost V 2 bases and J 4 bases, with 18 bases left between them. The CDR3 totals 16 residues. Germline V gene data show CDR1 as LNHDA and CDR2 as SQIVND (reference sequence). The CDR3 DNA reads as TGTGCCAGTAGTATATCCCATTCAGGGCAGGGGTACGAGCAGTACTTC. Encoded protein: CASSISHSGQGYEQYF.

The chain recombines TRBV11-2 with TRBJ1-2, with D uncertain. V lost 0 bases and J lost 4, with 9 bases in between. The germline V gene encodes CDR1 SGHAT and CDR2 FQNNGV. This CDR3 is 14 amino acids long. The CDR3 region has the DNA TGTGCCAGCAGCTTAGACAGACTGGGCTATGGCTACACCTTC. It yields the protein CASSLDRLGYGYTF.

The J gene is TRBJ1-4, the V gene TRBV7-9; no clear D. V lost 3 bases, J lost 2 bases, and 7 bases lay in between. CDR3 length: 14 amino acids. The germline V gene has CDR1 SEHNR and CDR2 FQNEAQ (reference sequence). The CDR3 sequence: CASSLRQTNEKLFF. The CDR3 nucleotides are TGTGCCAGCAGCTTGCGGCAGACTAATGAAAAACTGTTTTTT.

The genes are TRBV5-1 and TRBJ2-7; 8 bases line up with TRBD1. The CDR3 totals 15 residues. Germline CDR1 SGHRS, CDR2 YFSETQ. V lost 6 bases and J lost 4; bases outside the gene matches: 12. The CDR3 DNA reads as TGCGCCAGCACCATTGCGGCAGGGGGCGAATACGAGCAGTACTTC. It specifies CASTIAAGGEYEQYF. Full variable domain (rest looked up from reference TRBV5-1 and TRBJ2-7): KAGVTQTPRYLIKTRGQQVTLSCSPISGHRSVSWYQQTPGQGLQFLFEYFSETQRNKGNFPGRFSGRQFSNSRSEMNVSTLELGDSALYLCASTIAAGGEYEQYFGPGTRLTVT.

The chain couples TRBV11-2 to TRBJ1-3; a weak D match, TRBD1 (6 bases). Trimming pared 2 bases from V and 2 bases from J, leaving 10 bases between. Germline assignment: CDR1 SGHAT and CDR2 FQNNGV. The CDR3 is 15 amino acids. The CDR3 DNA reads TGTGCCAGCAGCTTAAACAGGGACCCTGGAAACACCATATATTTT. Protein: CASSLNRDPGNTIYF.

The chain uses TRBV10-3 and TRBJ1-2; D not certain. The CDR3 loop spans 17 amino acids. Trimming removed 4 bases at V and 0 bases at J, with 18 bases between. Germline values: CDR1 ENHRY, CDR2 SYGVKD. Written as DNA, the CDR3 is TGTGCCATCAGTGGAGGACTTAGAGGCCAGCCTAACTATGGCTACACCTTC. This sequence encodes CAISGGLRGQPNYGYTF.

The rearrangement joins TRBV5-1 to TRBJ2-7, with TRBD1 as a possible D gene (6 bases). CDR3 length: 14 amino acids. Trimming cost V 4 bases and J 7 bases, with 18 bases left between them. Germline V gene data show CDR1 as SGHRS and CDR2 as YFSETQ. The CDR3 DNA follows: TGCGCCAGCAGCAACGACAGGCGCTCTACGGAGCAGTACTTC. Residues: CASSNDRRSTEQYF.

V is TRBV30 and J is TRBJ1-1; TRBD1 matches at 10 bases. The CDR3 is 14 residues long. From germline, CDR1 is GTSNPN and CDR2 SVGIG (reference sequence). Trimming removed 5 bases from V and 3 bases from J; junction bases left unmatched: 6. The CDR3 DNA is TGTGCCTGGGGACAGGGGGGAGGTGACACTGAAGCTTTCTTT. As protein: CAWGQGGGDTEAFF.

This chain connects TRBV19 to TRBJ2-1, with D possibly being TRBD1 (6 bases). Germline V gives CDR1 LNHDA, CDR2 SQIVND (reference sequence). This CDR3 region has 14 residues. V was cut by 6 bases and J by 5 bases, with 14 bases left in between. Written as DNA, the CDR3 is TGTGCCAGTAGAAACAGGGTGGAGGACAATGAGCAGTTCTTC. This encodes CASRNRVEDNEQFF. The full variable domain, with the rest looked up from reference TRBV19 and TRBJ2-1, is DGGITQSPKYLFRKEGQNVTLSCEQNLNHDAMYWYRQDPGQGLRLIYYSQIVNDFQKGDIAEGYSVSREKKESFPLTVTSAQKNPTAFYLCASRNRVEDNEQFFGPGTRLTVL.